One sample yielded the 32 T cell receptor beta chains listed below, sequenced in a study of blood T cells in healthy people across ages. Sample-barcoded 5' priming and a J-beta primer mix drove a second PCR of roughly 6 to 12 cycles. TCRdb reanalysed the 5' RACE reads using MiXCR and keeps one entry per CDR3 protein. The sample consists of hundreds of thousands of distinct CDR3 sequences, roughly 50% of them appearing once. The sample was blood. The receptors originated from a man aged 35-49 years in good health.

The chain is built from TRBV12-5 and TRBJ2-7; 8 bases line up with TRBD2. CDR1 and CDR2 (germline): LGHNT, FRNRAP. This CDR3 is 14 amino acids long. V gave up 6 bases and J gave up 0 bases; unmatched junction bases: 4. In nucleotides, the CDR3 is TGTGCTAGTGGACTAGCGGCAAGCTCCTACGAGCAGTACTTC. Encoded protein: CASGLAASSYEQYF.

The chain couples TRBV20-1 to TRBJ2-1; D unclear. Germline V gene data show CDR1 as DFQATT and CDR2 as SNEGSKA (reference sequence). The V and J ends lost 3 bases and 9 bases respectively, with 21 bases between them. The CDR3 is 15 amino acids. CDR3 residues: CSASRGLASVREQFF. The CDR3 region has the DNA TGCAGTGCTAGCCGCGGCCTCGCGTCGGTGCGTGAGCAGTTCTTC.

The chain is built from TRBV9 and TRBJ2-2; 14 positions agree with TRBD2. V lost 4 bases and J lost 6; bases outside the gene matches: 5. Germline V lookup: CDR1 SGDLS, CDR2 YYNGEE. This CDR3 comprises 16 residues. CDR3 in DNA: TGTGCCAGCAGCCGGACGGGACTAGCGGGAGCCGGGGAGCTGTTTTTT. Encoded protein: CASSRTGLAGAGELFF.

With regard to this clonotype: One junction end disagrees with the germline gene, perhaps due to a read error. This rearrangement joins TRBV11-2 to TRBJ2-3; D uncertain. CDR3 size: 12 residues. The germline V gene has CDR1 SGHAT and CDR2 FQNNGV. CDR3 in amino acids: CASSSSTDPQYF. DNA of the CDR3: TGTGCCAGCAGCTCCAGCACAGATCCGCAGTATTTT.

This clonotype was counted only a few times. V gene TRBV5-5 combines with J gene TRBJ2-7; 9 bases align to TRBD1. The V and J ends lost 2 bases and 5 bases, in that order; junction bases with no gene match: 8. Germline CDR1 reads SGHKS; CDR2 reads YYEKEE (reference sequence). CDR3 length equals 15 residues. In DNA form, the CDR3 reads TGTGCCAGCAGCTTCGGGACAGGGTCTTTTCACGAGCAGTACTTC. Its translation: CASSFGTGSFHEQYF.

For this clonotype: Mismatch with germline at one junction end may stem from a read error. The chain has TRBV11-3 and TRBJ2-7, with D unresolved. The CDR3 contains 11 residues. Germline lookup yields CDR1 SGHNT and CDR2 YENEEA. CDR3 amino acids: CANSLTYEQYF. In DNA form, the CDR3 reads TGTGCCAACAGCCTGACATACGAGCAGTACTTC.

The table lists this clonotype with a count of one. J is TRBJ2-7 and V is TRBV9; D gene uncertain. This CDR3 is built from 11 residues. Germline-derived CDR1 and CDR2 are SGDLS and YYNGEE. Trimming stripped 0 bases from V and 7 bases from J, with 5 bases between. In nucleotides, the CDR3 is TGTGCCAGCAGCGTAGACAATGAGCAGTACTTC. This codes for CASSVDNEQYF. The variable domain in full, with the rest retrieved from reference TRBV9 and TRBJ2-7, is DSGVTQTPKHLITATGQRVTLRCSPRSGDLSVYWYQQSLDQGLQFLIQYYNGEERAKGNILERFSAQQFPDLHSELNLSSLELGDSALYFCASSVDNEQYFGPGTRLTVT.

The genes are TRBV24-1 and TRBJ2-3; 8 nucleotides line up with TRBD2. Looked up from germline, CDR1 is KGHDR and CDR2 is SFDVKD. This CDR3 has 16 amino acids. J lost 2 bases, V lost 4 bases, and 7 bases had no gene match. CDR3 protein: CATSDPSGRVTDTQYF. CDR3 coding DNA: TGTGCCACCAGTGACCCCAGCGGGAGAGTCACAGATACGCAGTATTTT.

This chain connects TRBV19 to TRBJ2-5, with 9 nucleotides matching TRBD1. The J call may be incorrect, as the DNA end agrees better with TRBJ2-7. Germline V CDR1 and CDR2: LNHDA, SQIVND (reference sequence). The length of the CDR3 is 15 residues. CDR3 residues: CASSATGGAQYEQYF. CDR3 nucleotide sequence: TGTGCCAGTAGCGCCACAGGGGGCGCCCAATACGAGCAGTACTTC.

V usage is TRBV11-1 and J usage is TRBJ2-7, with D perhaps TRBD1 or TRBD2 (5 bases each). Germline-derived CDR1 and CDR2 are SGHAT and FQDESV (reference sequence). V was shortened by 4 bases and J by 4 bases, with 11 bases between the two germline ends. The CDR3 contains 13 residues. The CDR3 loop reads CASSSLWGYEQYF. The CDR3 DNA reads as TGTGCCAGCAGCTCTTTATGGGGGTACGAGCAGTACTTC.

This clonotype has just a few counts. The J gene is TRBJ2-5, the V gene TRBV27; perhaps TRBD2 as D (6 bases). The germline V gene has CDR1 MNHEY and CDR2 SMNVEV (reference sequence). The CDR3 loop spans 14 amino acids. Trimming shortened V by 2 bases and J by 4 bases, and 11 bases separated the two germline ends. The CDR3 here is CASSLPGVGETQYF. CDR3 DNA: TGTGCCAGCAGTTTACCGGGGGTAGGAGAGACCCAGTACTTC.

The chain is built from TRBV12-3 or TRBV12-4 and TRBJ1-2; the D gene is possibly TRBD1 (5 bases). V was cut by 1 base and J by 8 bases, with 11 bases left in between. The CDR3 consists of 13 residues. CDR3 amino acids: CASSLEGRDGYTF. CDR3 sequence (DNA): TGTGCCAGCAGTTTAGAGGGTAGGGACGGCTACACCTTC.

V and J are TRBV12-3 or TRBV12-4 and TRBJ2-2; 10 nucleotides match TRBD1. After removal of 4 bases from V and 6 bases from J, the junction contained 5 bases not matched to a gene. This CDR3 has 15 amino acids. This chain's CDR3 is CASSSGTGVAGELFF. The CDR3 nucleotides read TGTGCCAGCAGTTCCGGGACAGGGGTGGCCGGGGAGCTGTTTTTT.

The rearrangement joins TRBV7-2 to TRBJ2-5; the match to TRBD2 covers 7 bases. The germline V gene encodes CDR1 SGHTA and CDR2 FQGNSA. This CDR3 contains 14 residues. V trimming: 2 bases; J trimming: 13 bases; junction bases outside the gene matches: 13. CDR3 region: CASSLMRESIWWYF. CDR3 DNA: TGTGCCAGCAGCTTAATGCGGGAGTCCATCTGGTGGTACTTC.

This chain connects TRBV10-3 to TRBJ1-2; no firm D call. Between the trimmed V and J ends, which lost 2 bases and 8 bases, there was a span of 30 bases. Per the germline V gene, CDR1 is ENHRY and CDR2 is SYGVKD. The CDR3 covers 19 residues. The CDR3 protein is CAISEVVLLSGGVHVGYTF. In DNA form, the CDR3 reads TGTGCCATCAGTGAGGTCGTCCTTTTGTCAGGTGGGGTTCATGTGGGCTACACCTTC.

The rearrangement links TRBV6-5 to TRBJ1-5; 8 bases map to TRBD1. The CDR3 spans 13 residues. J lost 7 bases, V lost 5 bases, and 4 bases had no gene match. Germline CDR1 is MNHEY and CDR2 is SVGAGI. CDR3 protein: CASSRTGRQPQHF. CDR3 bases: TGTGCCAGCAGTCGGACAGGGCGGCAGCCCCAGCATTTT.

The chain combines TRBV20-1 with TRBJ2-5; 8 bases are shared with TRBD2. J was trimmed by 2 bases and V by 5 bases; bases with no gene match: 22. The germline V gene has CDR1 DFQATT and CDR2 SNEGSKA (reference sequence). The length of the CDR3 is 19 residues. CDR3 region: CSALGLERGSQDTQETQYF. DNA of the CDR3: TGCAGTGCTCTCGGACTAGAGCGGGGGTCCCAAGACACACAAGAGACCCAGTACTTC.

This clonotype was seen a handful of times. The J gene is TRBJ2-1, the V gene TRBV29-1; D is unresolved. The CDR3 contains 11 residues. The V end lost 7 bases, the J end lost 10 bases, and 14 bases lay between the germline ends. CDR1 SQVTM and CDR2 ANQGSEA come from the germline V gene. CDR3: CSALLSREQFF. The CDR3, as DNA: TGCAGCGCCCTATTGAGTAGGGAGCAGTTCTTC.

This chain joins TRBV7-3 and TRBJ2-3; D is unclear. Deletions cut 5 bases from V and 4 bases from J, with 10 bases between. CDR1 and CDR2 from the germline V gene are SGHTA and FQGTGA. This CDR3 region has 13 residues. The CDR3 loop is CASSPQTADTQYF. DNA for the CDR3: TGTGCCAGCAGCCCTCAGACTGCAGATACGCAGTATTTT.

This clonotype was observed many times. The chain carries TRBV27 and TRBJ2-3, with 8 bases fitting TRBD2. The CDR3 has 14 residues. Trimming took 7 bases from V and 1 from J; bases not matched to a gene: 4. Germline lookup yields CDR1 MNHEY and CDR2 SMNVEV (reference sequence). The CDR3 region is CASTSGGGTDTQYF. The CDR3 DNA is TGTGCCAGCACCTCGGGGGGGGGCACAGATACGCAGTATTTT.

Note on this clonotype: A junction end diverges from the germline sequence, so it may reflect a read error. This chain uses TRBV27 with TRBJ2-2, with 13 bases identical to TRBD2. The CDR3 loop spans 19 amino acids. Per germline, CDR1 MNHEY and CDR2 SMNVEV (reference sequence). In DNA form, the CDR3 reads TGTGCCAGCTACTGGCGGGAGGGACTAGCGGGGCTGAACACCGGGGAGCTGTTCTTT. Translating gives CASYWREGLAGLNTGELFF.

The CDR3 here is CTSSLGTQGAEQYF. For the CDR3, the DNA is TGTACCAGCAGCTTGGGGACGCAGGGGGCCGAGCAGTACTTC. The chain links TRBV7-2 to TRBJ2-4, with TRBD1 matching 8 bases. The end of the DNA is better explained by TRBJ2-7, so the J call may be wrong. CDR3 length: 14 amino acids. The germline V gene encodes CDR1 SGHTA and CDR2 FQGNSA.

DNA of the CDR3: TGTGCCTGGAGTAACTCCCAAGAGACCCAGTACTTC. Residues: CAWSNSQETQYF. The chain joins TRBV30 to TRBJ2-5, with D hard to call. Trimming took 2 bases from V and 1 from J, leaving 5 bases between them. This CDR3 contains 12 residues. Looked up from germline, CDR1 is GTSNPN and CDR2 is SVGIG (reference sequence).

V gene TRBV3-1 combines with J gene TRBJ2-1; D is uncertain. The CDR3 runs 16 residues. Germline loops: CDR1 LGHDT, CDR2 YNNKEL (reference sequence). The V gene lost 4 bases and the J gene lost 3 bases, with 16 bases spanning the gap. CDR3 sequence reads: CASSPQLGTYYNEQFF. CDR3 nucleotide sequence: TGTGCCAGCAGCCCTCAACTGGGAACCTACTACAATGAGCAGTTCTTC.

The gene calls are TRBV7-8 and TRBJ2-3; TRBD2 aligns across 10 bases. The junction had 14 bases not matched to a gene; V was cut back by 2 bases and J by 6 bases. The germline V gene has CDR1 SGHVS and CDR2 FQNEAQ. This CDR3 is 18 amino acids long. CDR3 nucleotide sequence: TGTGCCAGCAGCTTACGGACAGCGGGGGGGGATTTGATGGATACGCAGTATTTT. Its translation is CASSLRTAGGDLMDTQYF.

The chain is built from TRBV20-1 and TRBJ2-5, with D unclear. The closer fit of TRBJ2-7 to the DNA end suggests the J call may be wrong. CDR1 is DFQATT, CDR2 SNEGSKA, per germline (reference sequence). The CDR3 length is 13 residues. CDR3 sequence (DNA): TGCAGTGCTAGACGCCGGGCAGGTTACGAGCAGTACTTC. This sequence encodes CSARRRAGYEQYF.

The chain joins TRBV6-2 or TRBV6-3 to TRBJ2-1, with TRBD2 matching 7 bases. The germline V gene has CDR1 MNHEY and CDR2 SVGEGT. The CDR3 has 12 residues. V was pared by 9 bases and J by 12 bases, with 11 bases of the junction left unmatched. The CDR3 DNA reads as TGTGCCAGTGGGGACGGGGGGACGAGGCAGTTCTTC. Its translation is CASGDGGTRQFF.

The chain has TRBV7-2 and TRBJ1-5, with 7 positions matching TRBD1. V lost 4 bases to trimming and J lost 4 bases; unmatched junction nucleotides: 7. This CDR3 comprises 15 residues. Germline CDR1 reads SGHTA; CDR2 reads FQGNSA. CDR3 coding DNA: TGTGCCAGCAGCTATAACCGGGACAGAAATCAGCCCCAGCATTTT. Protein product: CASSYNRDRNQPQHF.

V gene TRBV28 combines with J gene TRBJ2-4, with 10 positions matching TRBD2. CDR1 is MDHEN and CDR2 is SYDVKM in the germline V gene. Unmatched junction bases numbered 23, after V lost 2 bases and J lost 1 base. The CDR3 has 23 amino acids. CDR3 region: CASSLTGHNSPAGGPGAKNIQYF. The CDR3 DNA reads TGTGCCAGCAGTTTAACGGGACATAATTCACCAGCGGGAGGGCCGGGGGCCAAAAACATTCAGTACTTC.

J is TRBJ1-4 and V is TRBV11-3; D not certain. Germline V gene sequence: CDR1 SGHNT, CDR2 YENEEA. This CDR3 is built from 14 residues. V lost 5 bases and J lost 4, with 11 bases in between. The CDR3 loop reads CASSPTVINEKLFF. In nucleotides, the CDR3 is TGTGCCAGCAGCCCGACGGTGATTAATGAAAAACTGTTTTTT.

Regarding this clonotype: A junction end diverges from the germline sequence, so it may reflect a read error. The chain uses TRBV4-3 and TRBJ2-5, with 11 bases matching TRBD2. The V gene's germline CDR1 is LGHNA and CDR2 YSLEER. The CDR3 loop spans 18 amino acids. The CDR3 spells CASSQVSTSGAPTYEQSF. In DNA, the CDR3 is TGCGCCAGCAGCCAAGTCTCGACTAGCGGGGCACCGACCTACGAGCAGTCCTTC.

The gene calls are TRBV7-8 and TRBJ1-5; TRBD1 aligns across 8 bases. The CDR3 is 15 amino acids. J lost 3 bases, V lost 2 bases, and 3 bases had no gene match. The germline CDR1 and CDR2 sequences are SGHVS and FQNEAQ. As DNA, the CDR3 is TGTGCCAGCAGCTTATACAGGGGGATCAATCAGCCCCAGCATTTT. It is translated as CASSLYRGINQPQHF.